These T cell receptor beta chains were read from a single sample in a study of T cells expressing NK-cell markers. TCRdb reprocessed the 5' RACE reads and reports one entry per CDR3 protein, with no DNA. The sample has about 160,000 distinct CDR3 sequences; the top ten hold 20% to 25%. Sequencing was carried out using blood T cells: a sorted CD56 or NKG2C T cell subset, CD4+ or CD8+ T cells, or bulk PBMC T cells (not recorded which). These receptor sequences come from a man aged 18-70 years in good health. The CDR3 runs from the conserved cysteine through the conserved F or W.

J gene,V gene,CDR3 protein
TRBJ2-2,TRBV12-3/TRBV12-4,CASTRQGDTGELFF
TRBJ1-1,TRBV7-6,CASSSSPVGRVTYTEAFF
TRBJ1-6,TRBV6-5,CASSYGGREVHNSPLHF
TRBJ1-2,TRBV6-1,CASSELFNYGYTF
TRBJ2-2,TRBV19,CASSTGAGGNTGELFF
TRBJ2-1,TRBV19,CASSIGGVTYNEQFF
TRBJ2-1,TRBV19,CASSQDRGGYNEQFF
TRBJ1-5,TRBV12-3/TRBV12-4,CASSLSQGNQPQHF
TRBJ2-7,TRBV27,CASSLSGVPYEQYF
TRBJ2-3,TRBV12-3/TRBV12-4,CASSKSRADTQYF
TRBJ1-5,TRBV12-3/TRBV12-4,CASSLGGGVRQPQHF
TRBJ2-3,TRBV9,CASSEGLAFEDTQYF
TRBJ1-6,TRBV6-5,CASSYVRRENSPLHF
TRBJ2-3,TRBV9,CASSVSLAGGPDTQYF
TRBJ1-5,TRBV18,CASSPNSDRASNQPQHF
TRBJ2-3,TRBV4-2,CASSQDLAGGPPDTQYF
TRBJ2-4,TRBV4-2,CASSQEGAGGLNIQYF
TRBJ2-7,TRBV5-6,CASSSGTTSFEQYF
TRBJ2-5,TRBV24-1,CATSAGTLQETQYF
TRBJ2-1,TRBV20-1,CSASEGRGWSDEQFF
TRBJ2-7,TRBV6-5,CASSYRTPLAGQEYEQYF
TRBJ2-1,TRBV5-4,CASRDSLYNEQFF
TRBJ2-1,TRBV3-1,CASSLPGVDNEQFF
TRBJ1-2,TRBV2,CASKPTGIANYGYTF
TRBJ2-2,TRBV30,CAWSEKRGTGELFF
TRBJ2-3,TRBV4-1,CASSQGGDRLDSDTQYF
TRBJ2-3,TRBV5-6,CASSLFLSVPSSTDTQYF
TRBJ2-1,TRBV11-1,CASSFGLANNEQFF
TRBJ2-1,TRBV5-1,CASSSPNLAYNEQFF
TRBJ1-5,TRBV12-3/TRBV12-4,CASSSSGGNQPQHF
TRBJ2-1,TRBV7-8,CASSLFRLAGGSSYNEQFF